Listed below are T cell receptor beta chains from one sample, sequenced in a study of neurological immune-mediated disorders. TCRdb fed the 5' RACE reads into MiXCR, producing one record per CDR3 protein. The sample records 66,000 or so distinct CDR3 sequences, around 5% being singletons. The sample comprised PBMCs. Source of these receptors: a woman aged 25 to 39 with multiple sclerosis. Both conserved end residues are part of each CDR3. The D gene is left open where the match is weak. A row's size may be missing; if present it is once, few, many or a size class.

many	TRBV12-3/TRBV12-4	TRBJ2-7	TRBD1	CASRQGDTYEQYF	TGTGCCAGTAGGCAGGGGGACACGTACGAGCAGTACTTC
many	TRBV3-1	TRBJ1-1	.	CASSQQDSSEAFF	TGTGCCAGCAGCCAGCAGGACTCTTCTGAAGCTTTCTTT
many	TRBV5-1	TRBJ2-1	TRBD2	CASTRSGGAFNEQFF	TGCGCCAGCACCCGTAGCGGGGGGGCCTTCAATGAGCAGTTCTTC
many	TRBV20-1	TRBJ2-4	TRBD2	CSARVSGGPAIQYF	TGCAGTGCTAGAGTTAGCGGGGGGCCGGCCATTCAGTACTTC
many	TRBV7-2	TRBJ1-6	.	CASSQGLNSPLHF	TGTGCCAGCAGCCAGGGACTTAATTCACCCCTCCACTTT
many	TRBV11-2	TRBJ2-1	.	CASSSRGDSSYNEQFF	TGTGCCAGCAGCTCTCGGGGGGACAGCTCCTACAATGAGCAGTTCTTC
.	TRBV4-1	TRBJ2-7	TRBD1	CASSQGPLRDRGVKEQYF	TGCGCCAGCAGCCAAGGGCCGCTCCGGGACAGGGGGGTCAAAGAGCAGTACTTC
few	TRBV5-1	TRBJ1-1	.	CASSLEPENTEAFF	TGCGCCAGCAGCTTGGAGCCAGAGAACACTGAAGCTTTCTTT
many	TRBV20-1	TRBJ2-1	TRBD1	CSARDFRPAGQGFNEQFF	TGCAGTGCTAGAGATTTCCGCCCGGCCGGACAGGGGTTCAATGAGCAGTTCTTC
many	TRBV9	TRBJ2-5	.	CASSGINPPETQYF	TGTGCCAGCAGCGGGATCAACCCTCCAGAGACCCAGTACTTC
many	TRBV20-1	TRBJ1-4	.	CSARDPGSREKLFF	TGCAGTGCTAGAGATCCAGGGTCTCGGGAAAAACTGTTTTTT
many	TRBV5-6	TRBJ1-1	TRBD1	CASSVPGGRSEAFF	TGTGCCAGCAGCGTACCAGGGGGCCGGAGTGAAGCTTTCTTT
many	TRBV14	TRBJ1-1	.	CASSDRGNTEAFF	TGTGCCAGCAGCGACCGGGGCAACACTGAAGCTTTCTTT
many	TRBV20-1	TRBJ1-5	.	CSAETGNQPQHF	TGCAGTGCTGAGACGGGGAATCAGCCCCAGCATTTT
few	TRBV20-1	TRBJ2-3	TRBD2	CSARGPSGGISDTQYF	TGCAGTGCTAGAGGCCCCAGCGGGGGTATTTCGGATACGCAGTATTTT
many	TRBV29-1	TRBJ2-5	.	CSADYDQETQYF	TGCAGCGCCGACTACGACCAAGAGACCCAGTACTTC